A single sample is the source of the 9 T cell receptor beta chains below, sequenced in a study of siplizumab effects on memory and regulatory T cells (dated 2019 in TCRdb). Library method: the immunoSEQ multiplex PCR assay. Not all clones reach the TCRdb copy of this immuneACCESS table, which keeps in-frame sequences only. Checked studies attribute under half of the gap to unresolved V genes and leave the rest unexplained. The sample table records 100,000 or so clones; about nine tenths of these occur just once. More than 2.5% of the sample is held by the ten biggest clonotypes. Input material: CD4+ T cells sorted from blood. The receptors shown here come from a human donor in good health. Some clones in this sample may be carry-over from other donors' samples.

The chain joins TRBV19 to TRBJ1-5, with a possible D match to TRBD1 (6 bases). The V and J ends lost 2 bases and 0 bases respectively, with 11 bases between them. The germline CDR1 and CDR2 sequences are LNHDA and SQIVND (reference sequence). The CDR3 covers 16 residues. DNA for the CDR3: TGTGCCAGTAGTATATGGGACACCCCTAGCAATCAGCCCCAGCATTTT. Translation gives CASSIWDTPSNQPQHF.

The V gene is TRBV4-1, the J gene TRBJ2-7; D not resolved. The germline CDR1 and CDR2 sequences are MGHRA and YSYEKL. The CDR3 covers 13 residues. The V and J ends lost 1 base and 3 bases respectively, with 7 bases between them. CDR3 sequence: CASSQVGIYEQYF. In DNA, the CDR3 is TGCGCCAGCAGCCAAGTAGGGATCTACGAGCAGTACTTC.

The chain combines TRBV10-2 with TRBJ2-4; D is possibly TRBD1 (5 bases). The germline gives CDR1 WSHSY, CDR2 SAAADI. Trimming cost V 0 bases and J 0 bases, with 9 bases left between them. The CDR3 covers 16 residues. The CDR3 region is CASSESGQLAKNIQYF. CDR3 bases: TGCGCCAGCAGTGAGTCGGGGCAGCTAGCCAAAAACATTCAGTACTTC.

V is TRBV5-6 and J is TRBJ2-3, with TRBD1 matching 7 bases. Germline CDR1 and CDR2: SGHDT and YYEEEE. J lost 2 bases, V lost 1 base, and 4 bases had no gene match. The length of the CDR3 is 15 residues. The CDR3: CASSLFDRDTDTQYF. The CDR3 nucleotides read TGTGCCAGCAGCTTGTTCGACAGGGACACAGATACGCAGTATTTT. Combining the CDR3 with reference TRBV5-6 and TRBJ2-3 gives the whole variable domain DAGVTQSPTHLIKTRGQQVTLRCSPKSGHDTVSWYQQALGQGPQFIFQYYEEEERQRGNFPDRFSGHQFPNYSSELNVNALLLGDSALYLCASSLFDRDTDTQYFGPGTRLTVL.

This sequence joins TRBV10-3 and TRBJ2-2; 8 bases line up with TRBD1. The V gene end was trimmed by 6 bases and the J gene end by 6 bases; junction bases not matched to a gene: 9. The CDR3 runs to 15 residues. Germline lookup yields CDR1 ENHRY and CDR2 SYGVKD. Here the CDR3 DNA reads TGTGCCATCAGGATAGCCGGGACAGGCGCCGGGGAGCTGTTTTTT. Encoded protein: CAIRIAGTGAGELFF.

A few counts support this clone. In the same sample, other DNA sequences code for this CDR3. The V gene is TRBV28, the J gene TRBJ2-7, with 10 bases lining up with TRBD2. With V trimmed by 3 bases and J by 2 bases, 4 bases remained unmatched. The germline V gene encodes CDR1 MDHEN and CDR2 SYDVKM. The CDR3 is 15 residues long. CDR3 nucleotide sequence: TGTGCCAGCAGTTTTGCTAGCGGGAGAACCTACGAGCAGTACTTC. This sequence encodes CASSFASGRTYEQYF.

The rearrangement joins TRBV18 to TRBJ2-5; 7 bases are shared with TRBD2. Germline CDR1 reads KGHSH; CDR2 reads LQKENI. The CDR3 loop spans 13 amino acids. V gave up 3 bases and J gave up 5 bases; unmatched junction bases: 3. The CDR3 DNA follows: TGTGCCAGCTCACCGGGGGGGTTCGAGACCCAGTACTTC. Residues: CASSPGGFETQYF.

As to this clone: Other nucleotide sequences in the sample specify the same CDR3. V gene TRBV20-1 combines with J gene TRBJ2-5; D is uncertain. The CDR3 runs to 11 residues. Between the trimmed V and J ends, which lost 6 bases and 1 base, there was a span of 6 bases. Per the germline V gene, CDR1 is DFQATT and CDR2 is SNEGSKA (reference sequence). The chain's CDR3 is CSARIQETQYF. The CDR3 DNA reads as TGCAGTGCCAGAATCCAAGAGACCCAGTACTTC.

The genes are TRBV6-1 and TRBJ2-1, with 9 positions matching TRBD2. Germline-derived CDR1 and CDR2 are MNHNS and SASEGT. V gave up 1 base and J gave up 7 bases; unmatched junction bases: 11. The CDR3 totals 17 residues. The CDR3: CASSEVLLAGGANEQFF. The CDR3 nucleotides read TGTGCCAGCAGTGAAGTCTTGCTGGCGGGAGGGGCTAATGAGCAGTTCTTC.